The 14 T cell receptor beta chains below all came from one sample that was sequenced in a study of cytomegalovirus exposure and HLA in healthy donors. PCR used 60 Vbeta primers and 13 Jbeta primers. The assay was immunoSEQ multiplex PCR, and TCRdb's table has in-frame clones only and misses some. This repertoire shows more than 140,000 clones, nearly 80% found once; its top ten account for around 0.7%. Sequenced sample: PBMCs. These receptor sequences come from a male donor in good health and CMV-seronegative.

The gene calls are TRBV4-2 and TRBJ1-4; no clear D. CDR3 length: 15 residues. Trimming shortened V by 0 bases and J by 7 bases, and 12 bases separated the two germline ends. Germline CDR1 reads LGHNA; CDR2 reads YNFKEQ. CDR3 sequence (DNA): TGTGCCAGCAGCCAAGATTGGCTGTCTGCTGAAAAACTGTTTTTT. Encoded protein: CASSQDWLSAEKLFF.

About this clone itself: This specimen includes other DNA sequences encoding the same CDR3. V usage is TRBV6-5 and J usage is TRBJ1-2, with TRBD1 identical over 10 bases. The CDR3 runs to 15 residues. Germline CDR1 is MNHEY and CDR2 is SVGAGI. Trimming cost V 2 bases and J 10 bases; bases outside gene matches: 10. The CDR3 DNA follows: TGTGCCAGCAGTTACCGACAGGGGGCGAGGGGTTTCTACACCTTC. Amino acids: CASSYRQGARGFYTF.

This CDR3 is CASSEPGQSYNEQFF. The DNA of the CDR3 is TGTGCTAGCTCGGAACCGGGACAGAGTTACAATGAGCAGTTCTTC. This chain connects TRBV12-5 to TRBJ2-1, with TRBD1 matching over 7 bases. CDR3 length equals 15 residues. V shed 9 bases, J shed 4 bases, and the junction held 12 bases outside the gene matches. Germline CDR1 reads LGHNT; CDR2 reads FRNRAP. Based on the CDR3 plus reference TRBV12-5 and TRBJ2-1, the full variable domain is DARVTQTPRHKVTEMGQEVTMRCQPILGHNTVFWYRQTMMQGLELLAYFRNRAPLDDSGMPKDRFSAEMPDATLATLKIQPSEPRDSAVYFCASSEPGQSYNEQFFGPGTRLTVL.

This rearrangement joins TRBV7-3 to TRBJ1-2; the match to TRBD1 covers 8 bases. Germline CDR1 reads SGHTA; CDR2 reads FQGTGA. The V gene end was trimmed by 4 bases and the J gene end by 8 bases; junction bases not matched to a gene: 6. The CDR3 is 13 amino acids. The CDR3 sequence: CASSSGQGYGYTF. The CDR3 DNA reads TGTGCCAGCAGCTCAGGACAGGGTTACGGCTACACCTTC.

A few counts support this clone. V and J are TRBV11-2 and TRBJ2-7; D may be TRBD1 (8 bases). From germline, CDR1 is SGHAT and CDR2 FQNNGV. The CDR3 consists of 15 residues. The V end lost 1 base, the J end lost 6 bases, and 16 bases lay between the germline ends. In DNA form, the CDR3 reads TGTGCCAGCAGCTTAGGGCGACAGGGGAGGGGCGAGCAGTACTTC. Residues: CASSLGRQGRGEQYF.

This clone has only one observation. The V and J genes are TRBV9 and TRBJ2-2; a possible D gene is TRBD1 (6 bases). V shed 0 bases and J shed 2 bases, with 11 bases lying between them. The CDR3 totals 16 residues. The germline gives CDR1 SGDLS, CDR2 YYNGEE. The CDR3 loop is CASSVVPRGNTGELFF. The DNA of the CDR3 is TGTGCCAGCAGCGTAGTTCCCAGGGGTAACACCGGGGAGCTGTTTTTT.

The genes are TRBV27 and TRBJ2-1; 9 bases are a match to TRBD2. Germline loops: CDR1 MNHEY, CDR2 SMNVEV (reference sequence). Trimming removed 4 bases from V and 3 bases from J; junction bases left unmatched: 4. The CDR3 is made up of 15 amino acids. The CDR3 is CASSSPLAGYNEQFF. For the CDR3, the DNA is TGTGCCAGCAGTTCCCCACTAGCGGGCTACAATGAGCAGTTCTTC.

This clone was observed once. This rearrangement joins TRBV7-6 to TRBJ2-1; TRBD1 matches 11 bases. Germline V CDR1 and CDR2: SGHVS, FNYEAQ. With V trimmed by 5 bases and J by 6 bases, 6 bases remained unmatched. This CDR3 has 15 amino acids. CDR3 sequence: CASSEAGTGGNEQFF. CDR3 sequence (DNA): TGTGCCAGCAGCGAAGCCGGGACAGGGGGCAATGAGCAGTTCTTC.

This clone was detected only a few times. The chain carries TRBV7-2 and TRBJ2-5, with 7 bases fitting TRBD1. Germline loops: CDR1 SGHTA, CDR2 FQGNSA. The V and J ends lost 0 bases and 4 bases, in that order; junction bases with no gene match: 14. The length of the CDR3 is 18 residues. The CDR3 here is CASSLATPRQGRRETQYF. The CDR3 DNA follows: TGTGCCAGCAGCTTAGCGACTCCACGACAGGGACGGAGAGAGACCCAGTACTTC.

Here the CDR3 reads CASSLTADYEQYF. CDR3 sequence (DNA): TGTGCCAGCAGCTTAACCGCAGATTACGAGCAGTACTTC. The chain links TRBV7-2 to TRBJ2-7, with D hard to call. The length of the CDR3 is 13 residues. Germline CDR1 and CDR2: SGHTA and FQGNSA. With 2 bases removed from V and 4 bases from J, the gap between germline ends came to 9 bases.

This clone turned up a few times. The rearrangement joins TRBV11-2 to TRBJ1-1, with no clear D. The CDR3 sequence is 14 residues long. V was shortened by 1 base and J by 1 base, with 7 bases between the two germline ends. Per the germline V gene, CDR1 is SGHAT and CDR2 is FQNNGV. The CDR3 DNA reads as TGTGCCAGCAGCTTAGTTGCAGGGAACACTGAAGCTTTCTTT. It translates to CASSLVAGNTEAFF.

The CDR3 sequence: CASSLAPVGMGTEAFF. CDR3 nucleotide sequence: TGTGCCAGCAGCTTAGCGCCGGTCGGGATGGGAACTGAAGCTTTCTTT. The chain joins TRBV7-2 to TRBJ1-1; D not certain. V shed 0 bases and J shed 5 bases, with 16 bases lying between them. Germline CDR1 and CDR2: SGHTA and FQGNSA. The CDR3 is made up of 16 amino acids.

This clone occurred once. The rearrangement joins TRBV5-4 to TRBJ2-1, with TRBD2 matching over 11 bases. Trimming at V came to 3 bases and at J to 6 bases, leaving 11 bases not matched to a gene. Germline V gives CDR1 SGHNT, CDR2 YYREEE (reference sequence). This CDR3 spans 17 amino acids. The CDR3 spells CASSSGLAGGSGNEQFF. As DNA, the CDR3 is TGTGCCAGCAGCTCAGGACTAGCGGGTGGGAGTGGCAATGAGCAGTTCTTC.

CDR3 bases: TGTGCCAGCCGTAGCGGGAGCACAGATACGCAGTATTTT. Translated: CASRSGSTDTQYF. The chain joins TRBV7-3 to TRBJ2-3; 7 bases align to TRBD2. CDR3 size: 13 residues. Germline V gives CDR1 SGHTA, CDR2 FQGTGA. Germline trimming cut 8 bases from V and 0 bases from J; bases unmatched to any gene: 2.